The subject of this entry is one TCR beta chain. This clonotype was detected only a few times. No antigen is known for it. The input lacks base qualities; no much larger clone sits a single base away. All donors were healthy Caucasians. Three pairs of female monozygotic twins, all aged roughly 18 to 30 years, made up the twin cohort. CD4+ and CD8+ T cell populations were isolated with positive isolation kits from Invitrogen. The data derive from a study of identical twins listed by TCRdb under 2016. With regard to the full study: To test whether fetal clonotypes persist, this study deep-sequenced TCR alpha and beta repertoires from monozygotic twins, from unrelated adults of various ages, and from cord blood. To rule out contamination, replicate twin experiments were performed at different times with different library preparation protocols. The paper's findings and limits, for the study overall: Excess twin sharing in beta out-of-frame sequences was weaker because fewer shared sequences lowered the signal-to-noise ratio. In monozygotic twins, recombination models systematically underestimated out-of-frame TCR alpha sharing, but the models matched the sharing seen between unrelated individuals. Conclusions relied on cross-sectional statistical analysis, since the same donors could not be followed over many years. Invariant T cells such as MAIT and iNKT could partly confound zero-insertion analyses, although diverse VJ usage argued against such confounding for most clonotypes. Compared with coincidental sharing between unrelated individuals, out-of-frame TCR alpha sequences shared between twins had an excess of sequences with low generation probability. Fewer insertions were carried by abundant cord blood beta clonotypes, a similar but weaker trend appeared in young adult naive repertoires, and no such trend appeared in memory repertoires.

Libraries were built with 5' RACE. Sequenced using an Illumina HiSeq 2000. Template switching added a universal primer binding site, and the final cDNA carried a unique molecular identifier that allowed TCR cDNA molecules to be counted accurately. Specific primers in the conserved constant-segment region were used to synthesize first-strand cDNA for the TCR alpha and beta chains. To control for contamination, every cDNA library was double barcoded, receiving both a SMART-Mk sample barcode and Illumina barcodes. TruSeq adapter sequences along with Illumina sample barcodes were introduced in two successive PCR steps. TCR alpha and beta cDNA libraries were sequenced on the Illumina HiSeq platform with custom primers. The study's processing was this. MiGEC processed the raw reads to extract unique molecular identifiers, while MiXCR was used to determine the CDR3 positions. Recombination models were inferred per individual with the repgenHMM and IGoR tools using an EM algorithm. The tcR package in R was used for shared clonotype analysis, with sharing normalized by the product of cloneset sizes. To study raw recombination free of thymic and clonal selection effects, out-of-frame nonproductive sequences were analyzed. TCRdb reprocessed the public reads (quality trimming at Q25 with fastp, clone calling with MiXCR) and kept in-frame beta chains. Rows with one shared CDR3 protein collapse into an entry with the most common genes and DNA. The V and J calls come from TCRdb's annotation, not from the publication. For this sample there are 460,000 or so distinct CDR3 sequences; 13% to 15% appear just once. The top ten clones comprise approximately 0.52% of the sample.

The CDR3 holds 11 amino acids from the cysteine to the phenylalanine. Only CDR3 DNA is held: 33 bases, read in frame from base 1. At the junction V is shortened by 6 bases and J by 5 bases, with 7 bases in between. CDR1 and CDR2 are drawn from the germline V gene: MNHEY, SVGAGI. Separately, the same data were catalogued under a study of yellow fever vaccine responses in identical twins. The second study, in turn, reports: The authors reported that the T cell response to vaccination in identical twins appeared partly convergent and partly personalized. The study precisely tracked vaccine-responding T cell clones in identical twins.

The TCR was taken from a young woman in good health. The sequenced material came from CD4+ T cells sorted from blood. The chain is assembled from TRBV6-5 and TRBJ2-5, with the D gene call left open. The bases are TGTGCCAGCAGGGTAATGGAGACCCAGTACTTC. Its coded protein is CASRVMETQYF.